This is a list of T cell receptor beta chains from one sample in a study of tumor and adjacent non-tumor tissue in lung cancer. Using its own MiXCR run on the multiplex PCR reads, TCRdb lists one record per CDR3 protein. The sample consists of 85,000 or so distinct CDR3 sequences, roughly 77% of them appearing once. The source material was distant non-tumor lung tissue. All receptors derive from a woman between 45 and 60 years old with non-small cell lung cancer. CDR3s include the opening cysteine and the closing phenylalanine or tryptophan. The D gene is left open where the match is weak. Clone size is given for some rows only: seen once, a few or many times, or a class if the clone is expanded.

TRBD2,TRBJ2-5,16,TRBV28,.,CASRLAGVTVQETQYF,TGTGCCAGCCGGTTAGCGGGAGTGACGGTCCAAGAGACCCAATACTTC
.,TRBJ2-7,15,TRBV28,many,CASSFHRDGTYEQYF,TGTGCCAGCAGTTTCCACCGGGACGGGACCTACGAGCAGTACTTC
.,TRBJ1-1,14,TRBV6-2/TRBV6-3,.,CASSYLGPRNGAFF,TGTGCCAGTAGTTACCTCGGACCGAGAAATGGAGCTTTCTTT
.,TRBJ1-2,15,TRBV10-3,.,CAISGSSWADDGYTF,TGTGCCATCAGTGGCTCGTCCTGGGCGGACGATGGCTACACCTTC
.,TRBJ1-1,14,TRBV20-1,.,CSPTGINMNTEAFF,TGCAGTCCAACCGGGATAAACATGAACACTGAAGCTTTCTTT
.,TRBJ1-5,13,TRBV6-5,.,CDSNPYRDQPQHF,TGTGACAGCAACCCCTACAGGGATCAGCCCCAGCATTTT
.,TRBJ1-2,14,TRBV4-1,.,CASCQEIGVRVYTF,TGCGCCAGCTGCCAAGAAATCGGCGTCCGTGTCTACACCTTC
TRBD1,TRBJ2-7,15,TRBV4-1,.,CASSMSWTGIYEQYF,TGCGCCAGTAGCATGTCCTGGACAGGGATCTACGAGCAGTACTTC
TRBD2,TRBJ2-3,14,TRBV20-1,.,CSAGSAGGTETQYF,TGCAGTGCTGGTTCTGCGGGAGGGACAGAAACGCAGTATTTT
.,TRBJ2-3,20,TRBV29-1,.,CSVEDVEGWAGGFGTGTQYF,TGCAGCGTTGAAGATGTAGAAGGGTGGGCAGGAGGGTTTGGCACAGGTACACAGTATTTT
TRBD2,TRBJ2-1,12,TRBV20-1,.,CSASPGGSEQFF,TGCAGTGCTAGTCCCGGGGGGAGTGAGCAGTTCTTC
.,TRBJ1-5,13,TRBV4-1,once,CVNSQDLNQPQHF,TGCGTCAACAGCCAAGATTTAAATCAGCCCCAGCATTTT
.,TRBJ1-2,15,TRBV6-4,.,CARNDSAGPSGGYTF,TGTGCCAGAAATGACTCGGCCGGCCCTTCGGGGGGCTACACCTTC
.,TRBJ2-7,13,TRBV11-2,once,CASSLGPGGEQYF,TGTGCCAGCAGCTTAGGGCCCGGAGGCGAGCAATACTTC
.,TRBJ2-1,15,TRBV29-1,few,CSVETPDRSYNEQFF,TGCAGCGTTGAAACCCCGGATCGATCCTACAATGAGCAATTCTTC
.,TRBJ1-1,15,TRBV10-3,.,CAISEGRNGDTEAFF,TGTGCCATCAGTGAGGGAAGGAATGGGGACACTGAAGCTTTCTTT
.,TRBJ2-7,16,TRBV4-2,.,CASSHAVDAVPYGQYF,TGTGCCAGCAGCCATGCAGTAGATGCGGTCCCATACGGGCAGTACTTC
.,TRBJ2-2,15,TRBV6-1,.,CASNRGSGYTGELCF,TGTGCCTCGAATAGGGGGAGCGGGTATACCGGGGAACTGTGTTTT
.,TRBJ1-1,15,TRBV6-6,.,CASKIRGEGVLWAFF,TGTGCTAGCAAGATTCGTGGAGAGGGGGTTTTATGGGCTTTCTTT
.,TRBJ2-1,13,TRBV6-1,.,CAGSERDNNEQFF,TGTGCCGGAAGTGAAAGGGATAACAATGAGCAGTTCTTC
.,TRBJ1-3,15,TRBV11-2,.,CASSADMNSGNTIYF,TGTGCAAGCAGCGCAGACATGAACTCTGGAAACACTATATATTTT
.,TRBJ2-1,13,TRBV20-1,few,CSAGINRGDFVFF,TGCAGTGCTGGGATAAATAGGGGGGACTTTGTGTTCTTC
.,TRBJ1-2,15,TRBV12-3/TRBV12-4,.,CANSPLGGQESPYTF,TGTGCCAACAGTCCCCTCGGGGGGCAGGAGTCTCCCTACACCTTC
.,TRBJ2-5,14,TRBV11-1,.,CTSSPGQGVETHYF,TGTACCAGCAGCCCGGGTCAGGGCGTAGAGACCCATTACTTC
.,TRBJ1-2,16,TRBV6-5,few,CVSRNITGQGSYGYTF,TGTGTCAGTAGAAACATTACAGGGCAGGGGTCCTATGGCTACACCTTC
.,TRBJ2-2,12,TRBV11-2,once,CASSEVTGELSF,TGTGCTAGCAGCGAAGTCACCGGGGAACTGTCTTTT
.,TRBJ2-7,15,TRBV19,.,CASSRNRENSYEQYF,TGTGCCAGTAGTCGGAATAGGGAGAACAGCTACGAGCAGTACTTC
.,TRBJ2-1,14,TRBV14,large,CASSLMTGHNEQFF,TGTGCCAGCAGCCTTATGACAGGCCACAATGAGCAGTTCTTC
TRBD2,TRBJ2-1,13,TRBV29-1,once,CSAKKREGRERFF,TGCAGCGCCAAGAAGCGGGAGGGACGTGAACGGTTCTTC
.,TRBJ2-5,15,TRBV5-4,.,CANSSNRGDGETQYF,TGTGCCAACAGCTCGAATCGCGGGGATGGAGAGACCCAGTACTTC
TRBD2,TRBJ2-2,16,TRBV10-3,few,CAVSGPSGGNTGELFF,TGTGCCGTCAGTGGTCCTAGCGGGGGTAACACCGGGGAGCTGTTTTTT
.,TRBJ1-4,13,TRBV29-1,.,CSVTRVTNEKLLF,TGCAGCGTGACTAGGGTGACTAATGAAAAACTGTTGTTT
.,TRBJ2-5,13,TRBV6-6,.,CASGRSTLETQYF,TGTGCCAGCGGTCGTTCGACTCTAGAGACCCAGTACTTC
.,TRBJ1-5,14,TRBV6-1,.,CPCSDNGVNHPQHF,TGTCCCTGCAGTGATAATGGCGTCAATCATCCCCAGCATTTT
.,TRBJ2-7,14,TRBV6-1,.,CASSTNIFFYEQYF,TGTGCCAGCAGCACTAACATATTCTTCTACGAGCAGTACTTC
.,TRBJ1-3,14,TRBV6-5,once,CTSCLQIAGNTIYF,TGTACCAGCTGCCTCCAGATAGCTGGAAACACCATATATTTT
.,TRBJ1-6,14,TRBV4-1,.,CASSPGTRNSPLHF,TGCGCCAGTAGCCCCGGGACAAGGAATTCACCCCTCCACTTT
TRBD1,TRBJ2-6,17,TRBV19,.,CASSGDRAGSGANALTF,TGTGCCAGTAGTGGGGACAGGGCAGGATCTGGGGCCAACGCCCTGACTTTC
.,TRBJ2-2,16,TRBV10-3,.,CAISEPSRRYIGELFF,TGTGCCATCAGTGAGCCCAGCAGGAGATACATCGGGGAGCTGTTTTTT
.,TRBJ2-5,14,TRBV6-6,.,CASSPQRPQETQYF,TGTGCCAGCAGCCCACAGAGACCCCAAGAGACCCAGTACTTC
TRBD1,TRBJ2-2,18,TRBV10-3,.,CAISARQGSRTYIGELFF,TGTGCCATCAGTGCGCGACAGGGAAGCAGGACCTACATCGGGGAACTGTTTTTT
.,TRBJ2-6,16,TRBV30,once,CAWSGGLVSGVNVLTF,TGTGCCTGGAGTGGGGGACTCGTTTCTGGGGTCAACGTCCTGACTTTC